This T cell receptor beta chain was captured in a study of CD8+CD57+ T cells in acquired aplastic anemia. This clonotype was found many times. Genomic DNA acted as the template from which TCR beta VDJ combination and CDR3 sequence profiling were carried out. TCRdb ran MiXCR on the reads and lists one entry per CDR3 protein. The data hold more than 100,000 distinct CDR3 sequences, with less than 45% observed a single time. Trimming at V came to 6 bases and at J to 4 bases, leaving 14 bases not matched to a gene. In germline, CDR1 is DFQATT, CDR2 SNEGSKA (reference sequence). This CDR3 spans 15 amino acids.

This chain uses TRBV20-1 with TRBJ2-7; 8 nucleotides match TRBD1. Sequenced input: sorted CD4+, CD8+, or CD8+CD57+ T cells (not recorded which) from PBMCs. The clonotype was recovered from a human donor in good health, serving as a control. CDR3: CSAHLPGQGLYEQYF. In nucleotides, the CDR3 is TGCAGTGCGCATCTTCCAGGACAGGGCCTATACGAGCAGTACTTC.